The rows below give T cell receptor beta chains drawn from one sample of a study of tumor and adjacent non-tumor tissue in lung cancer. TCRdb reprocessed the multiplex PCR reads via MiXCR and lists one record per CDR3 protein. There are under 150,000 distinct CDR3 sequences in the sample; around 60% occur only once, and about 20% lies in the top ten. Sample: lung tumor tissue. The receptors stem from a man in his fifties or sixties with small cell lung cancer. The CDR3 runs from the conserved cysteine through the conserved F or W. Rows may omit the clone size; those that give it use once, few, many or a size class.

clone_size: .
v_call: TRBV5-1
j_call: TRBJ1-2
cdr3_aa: CASSAGGAFYGYTF

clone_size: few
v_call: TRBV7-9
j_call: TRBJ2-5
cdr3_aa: CASSLGLADQETQYF

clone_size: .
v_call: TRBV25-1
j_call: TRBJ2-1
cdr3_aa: CASRWINEQFF

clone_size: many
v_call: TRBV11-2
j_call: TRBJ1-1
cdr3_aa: CASSSDGDTEVFF

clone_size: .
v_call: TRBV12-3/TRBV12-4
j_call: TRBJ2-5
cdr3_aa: CACSLSLAGTQETKYF

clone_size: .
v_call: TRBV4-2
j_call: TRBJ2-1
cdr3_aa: CASNQGAGGSWNEQFF

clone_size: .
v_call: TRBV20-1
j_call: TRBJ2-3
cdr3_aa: CSARGGSIITDTQYF

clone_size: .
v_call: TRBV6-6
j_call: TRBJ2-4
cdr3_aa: CASSYGRGSVQYF

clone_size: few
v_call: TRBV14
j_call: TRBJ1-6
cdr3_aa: CASSQDPGTGYSPLHF

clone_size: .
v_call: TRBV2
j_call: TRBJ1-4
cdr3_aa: CASPQYEEKLFF

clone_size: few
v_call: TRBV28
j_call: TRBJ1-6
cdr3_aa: CASSPSRDSSYNSPLHF

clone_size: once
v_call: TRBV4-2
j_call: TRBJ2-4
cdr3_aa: CASIQDPAGGLSTAKNIQYF

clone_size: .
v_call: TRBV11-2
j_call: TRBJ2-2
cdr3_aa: CASSLDLNTGELLF

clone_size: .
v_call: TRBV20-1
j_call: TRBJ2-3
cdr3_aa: CGARGGLAGFADTQYF

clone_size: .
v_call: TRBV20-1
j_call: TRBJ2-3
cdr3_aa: CSASRTSGRTDMQYF

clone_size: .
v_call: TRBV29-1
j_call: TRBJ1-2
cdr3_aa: CSVTGIEYGYTF

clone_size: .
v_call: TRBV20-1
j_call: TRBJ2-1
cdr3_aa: CSARDQYNVFYNEQFF

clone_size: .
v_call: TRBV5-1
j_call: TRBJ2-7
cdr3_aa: CASSLEPTNYEQYF

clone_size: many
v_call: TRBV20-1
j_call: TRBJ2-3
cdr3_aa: CSARGAAGGDTQYF

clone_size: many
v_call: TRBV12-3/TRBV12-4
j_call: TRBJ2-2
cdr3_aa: CASTGGDRANTGELFF

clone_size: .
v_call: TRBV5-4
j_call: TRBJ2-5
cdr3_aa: CTSSLILAGQETQYF

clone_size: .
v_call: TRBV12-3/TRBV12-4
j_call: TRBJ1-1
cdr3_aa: CASRFRDWVLTFF

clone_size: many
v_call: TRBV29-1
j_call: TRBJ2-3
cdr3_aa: CSGTSGITDTQYF

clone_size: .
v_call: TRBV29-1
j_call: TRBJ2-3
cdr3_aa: CSASSGPTDTQYF

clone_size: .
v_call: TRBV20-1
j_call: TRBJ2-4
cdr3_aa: CSVRQDRLSLGKNIQYF

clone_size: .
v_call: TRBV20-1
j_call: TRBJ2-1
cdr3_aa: CSARVLAGATNNEQFF

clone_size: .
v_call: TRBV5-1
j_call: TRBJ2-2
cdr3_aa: CASNLYRGSGELFF

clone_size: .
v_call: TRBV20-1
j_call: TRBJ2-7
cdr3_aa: CSTGRAPGQGAEQYF

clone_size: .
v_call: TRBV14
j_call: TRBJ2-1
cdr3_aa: CSSSQATEQFF

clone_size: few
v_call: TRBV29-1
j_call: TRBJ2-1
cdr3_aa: CSVGKGSLDYEQFF

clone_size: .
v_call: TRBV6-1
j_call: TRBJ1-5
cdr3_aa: CASSEVIWSDQPQHF

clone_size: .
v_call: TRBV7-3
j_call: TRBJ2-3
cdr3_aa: CASSSRQGVGYAQYF

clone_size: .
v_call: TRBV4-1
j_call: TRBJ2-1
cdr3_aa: CASSQVGAVEQFF

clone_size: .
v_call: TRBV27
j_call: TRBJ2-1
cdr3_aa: CTSSRSGSYNEQFF

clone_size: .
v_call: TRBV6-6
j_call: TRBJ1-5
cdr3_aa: CAGSYSKWSGGGAENSNQPQHF

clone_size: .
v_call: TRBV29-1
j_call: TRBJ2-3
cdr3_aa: CNVELSGTDTHYF

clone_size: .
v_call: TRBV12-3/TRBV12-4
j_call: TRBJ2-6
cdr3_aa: CASSLEIAVTNVLTF

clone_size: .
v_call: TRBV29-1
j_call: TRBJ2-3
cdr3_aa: CSTRQGITDTQYF

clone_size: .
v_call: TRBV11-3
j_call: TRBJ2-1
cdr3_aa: CASSLGARLSDEQFF

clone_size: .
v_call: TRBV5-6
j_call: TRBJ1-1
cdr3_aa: CASSRAGNTEAFF

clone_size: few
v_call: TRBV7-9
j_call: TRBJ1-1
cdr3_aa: CASTISGAGGTEAFF

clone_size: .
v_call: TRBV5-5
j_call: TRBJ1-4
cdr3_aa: CASSPAFVNEKQFF

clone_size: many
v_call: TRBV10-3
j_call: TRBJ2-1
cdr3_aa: CAISATATHSYNEQFF

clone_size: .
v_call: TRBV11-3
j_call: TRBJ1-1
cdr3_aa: CASSFAPGYTGAFF

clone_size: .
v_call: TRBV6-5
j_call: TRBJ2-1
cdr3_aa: CDSSYRSGVEQFF

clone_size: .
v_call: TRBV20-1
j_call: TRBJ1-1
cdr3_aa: CSAYRGPGTEAFF

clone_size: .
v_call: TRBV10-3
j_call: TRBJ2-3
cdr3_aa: CATRARDRVGADTQYF

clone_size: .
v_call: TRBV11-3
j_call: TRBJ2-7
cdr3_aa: CATSRTSGSIGGKQYF

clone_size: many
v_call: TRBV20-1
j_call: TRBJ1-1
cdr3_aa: CSARSGLNTEAFF

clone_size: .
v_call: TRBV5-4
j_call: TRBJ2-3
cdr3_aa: CASSFGQTDMQYF

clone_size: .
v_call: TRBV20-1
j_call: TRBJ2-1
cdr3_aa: CSASSGSDYNEQFF

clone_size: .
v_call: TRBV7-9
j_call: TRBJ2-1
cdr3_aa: CASSLVGRDPEQFF

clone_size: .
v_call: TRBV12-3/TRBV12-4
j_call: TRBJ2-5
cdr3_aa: CASSEPWTSGQETQYF

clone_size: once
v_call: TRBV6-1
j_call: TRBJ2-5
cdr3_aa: CASSEAMTRAETRYF

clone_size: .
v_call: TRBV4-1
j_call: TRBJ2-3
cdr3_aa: CARSQDSLSGVGRADTQYF

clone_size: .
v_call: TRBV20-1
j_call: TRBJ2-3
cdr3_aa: CSVRRGPATQYF

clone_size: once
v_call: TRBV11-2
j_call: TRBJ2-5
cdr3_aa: CPSSLVRGREIQYF

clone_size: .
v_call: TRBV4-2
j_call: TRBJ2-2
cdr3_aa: CASSHGINTGELFF

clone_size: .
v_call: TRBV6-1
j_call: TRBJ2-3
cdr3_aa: CARSEGGYSTNTQYF